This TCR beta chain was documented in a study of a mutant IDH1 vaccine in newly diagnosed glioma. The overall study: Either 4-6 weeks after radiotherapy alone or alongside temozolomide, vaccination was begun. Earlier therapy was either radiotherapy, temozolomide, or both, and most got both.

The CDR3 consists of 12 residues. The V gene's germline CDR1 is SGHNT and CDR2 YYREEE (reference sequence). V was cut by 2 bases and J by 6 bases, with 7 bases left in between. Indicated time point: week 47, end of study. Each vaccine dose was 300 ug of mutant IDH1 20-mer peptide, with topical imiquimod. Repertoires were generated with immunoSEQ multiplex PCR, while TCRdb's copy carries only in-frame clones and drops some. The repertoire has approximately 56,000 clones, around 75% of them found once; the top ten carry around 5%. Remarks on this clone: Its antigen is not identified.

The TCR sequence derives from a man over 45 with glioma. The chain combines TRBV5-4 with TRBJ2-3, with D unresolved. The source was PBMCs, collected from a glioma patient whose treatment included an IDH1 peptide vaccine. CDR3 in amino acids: CASSLMRDTQYF. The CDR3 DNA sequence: TGTGCCAGCAGCTTAATGCGGGATACGCAGTATTTT.